This TCR beta chain was identified in a study of control samples from healthy donors and cancer patients. Assay: immunoSEQ multiplex PCR; the TCRdb copy retains only in-frame clones and omits some. The data show 100,000 to 150,000 clones, about nine tenths seen once. V gave up 0 bases and J gave up 4 bases, with 9 bases separating them. Germline loops: CDR1 LNHNV, CDR2 YYDKDF (reference sequence). The CDR3 is 14 residues long. The material sequenced was PBMCs. The receptor was derived from a man in his fifties with head and neck cancer. The chain couples TRBV15 to TRBJ1-1; D uncertain. CDR3 amino acids: CATSRESPSTEAFF. CDR3 in DNA: TGTGCCACCAGCAGAGAATCTCCGAGCACTGAAGCTTTCTTT.